This T cell receptor (beta chain) was retrieved from a study of PD-L1 blockade in urothelial cancer. Study at large: Study patients had been treated with 0 to 3 previous chemotherapy regimens. Blood yielded a median of about 140,000 T cells per sample. Points from the study as a whole: Better survival was predicted when blood TCR clonality before treatment fell below the median.

Clones were read by immunoSEQ multiplex PCR, and TCRdb kept only the in-frame ones, dropping some. This table holds tens of thousands of clones, around 84% found once. Of note for this clone: Antigen unknown.

Germline V gene lookup returns CDR1 SEHNR and CDR2 FQNEAQ (reference sequence). This CDR3 spans 15 amino acids. Trimming took 5 bases from V and 6 from J; bases not matched to a gene: 10. The sequence came from a man in his 70s with urothelial cancer. The genes are TRBV7-9 and TRBJ2-3; TRBD1 matches at 8 bases. Here the sequenced sample was PBMCs, taken around atezolizumab (anti-PD-L1) treatment. CDR3 coding DNA: TGTGCCAGCAGCCGCACAGGGGGATCTCTGGATACGCAGTATTTT. Its protein product is CASSRTGGSLDTQYF.